This entry concerns a single TCR beta chain. Its specificity is not known. Exclusion of a patient resulted from uncontrolled infection, other autoimmune disease, pregnancy or lactation. This entry comes from a study of T cells in Graves' hyperthyroidism and ophthalmopathy. General study results and limits: A model of 13 V-J features distinguished ophthalmopathy from stable hyperthyroidism. Model output signaled ophthalmopathy a median around 6.9 months ahead of onset.

Regions amplified from RNA transcripts were the TCR beta CDR3 regions. During a first-round RT-PCR of the TCR CDR3, the HTBI primer set was used. From the multiplex PCR reads, TCRdb called clonotypes with MiXCR, one entry per CDR3 protein. The table records 600,000 or so distinct CDR3 sequences, roughly 15% of them present only once. Germline CDR1 KGHDR, CDR2 SFDVKD. Trimming at V came to 2 bases and at J to 7 bases, leaving 11 bases not matched to a gene. This CDR3 is built from 16 residues. The TCR originated in a woman younger than 45 with Graves' hyperthyroidism. The material sequenced was blood. V and J are TRBV24-1 and TRBJ2-3; TRBD1 aligns across 7 bases. The CDR3 sequence is CATSDSGTDLGNTQYF. CDR3 bases: TGTGCCACCAGTGATTCCGGGACAGATTTAGGAAATACGCAGTATTTT.